This entry lists 14 T cell receptor beta chains sequenced from one sample in a study of a mutant IDH1 vaccine in newly diagnosed glioma. Produced via immunoSEQ multiplex PCR; TCRdb's table is partial and in-frame only. The sample includes 100,000 to 150,000 clones, roughly 77% seen only once; the top ten take less than 7%. No antigens are known for them. Time point reported: week 11, during vaccination. The vaccine gave 300 ug of a 20-mer mutant IDH1 peptide subcutaneously per dose. The sample was PBMCs, taken from a glioma patient whose treatment included an IDH1 peptide vaccine. Receptors were obtained from a man aged 35 to 55 with glioma.

J is TRBJ1-1 and V is TRBV7-9; TRBD1 might be the D (5 bases). The germline gives CDR1 SEHNR, CDR2 FQNEAQ (reference sequence). This CDR3 region has 17 residues. Trimming shortened V by 3 bases and J by 4 bases, and 21 bases separated the two germline ends. In nucleotides, the CDR3 is TGTGCCAGCAGCTTCGCCTTCGGGGCCGCGCGGGGCACTGAAGCTTTCTTT. Residues: CASSFAFGAARGTEAFF.

V gene TRBV7-9 combines with J gene TRBJ2-1, with D possibly matching TRBD2 (6 bases). V was trimmed by 5 bases and J by 4 bases, leaving 21 bases between them. CDR1 SEHNR and CDR2 FQNEAQ come from the germline V gene (reference sequence). The CDR3 sequence is 17 residues long. In DNA form, the CDR3 reads TGTGCCAGCAGCGCCAGACTAGGATCCAGACCATACAATGAGCAGTTCTTC. It codes for CASSARLGSRPYNEQFF.

The CDR3: CASSDRIAETQYF. CDR3 bases: TGTGCCAGCAGTGACAGGATAGCGGAGACCCAGTACTTC. The chain is built from TRBV27 and TRBJ2-5, with a possible D match to TRBD1 (6 bases). Germline loops: CDR1 MNHEY, CDR2 SMNVEV (reference sequence). Trimming took off 5 bases at V and 5 bases at J, with 12 bases between the two ends. The CDR3 contains 13 residues.

The chain couples TRBV27 to TRBJ2-7; TRBD2 is a possible D gene (6 bases). Trimming removed 2 bases at V and 7 bases at J, with 9 bases between. Germline V gene data show CDR1 as MNHEY and CDR2 as SMNVEV (reference sequence). CDR3 length equals 12 residues. The CDR3 is CASSLPGGEQYF. In nucleotides, the CDR3 is TGTGCCAGCAGTTTACCCGGGGGTGAGCAGTACTTC.

The chain joins TRBV7-6 to TRBJ2-7; no reliable D call. The length of the CDR3 is 13 residues. Germline V gene sequence: CDR1 SGHVS, CDR2 FNYEAQ. V was pared by 1 base and J by 4 bases, with 8 bases between. In DNA, the CDR3 is TGTGCCAGCAGCTTAGAGGTTGGATACGAGCAGTACTTC. Protein product: CASSLEVGYEQYF.

The chain links TRBV7-2 to TRBJ1-2, with D unresolved. Trimming removed 4 bases at V and 5 bases at J, with 14 bases between. This CDR3 is 14 amino acids long. CDR1 and CDR2 (germline): SGHTA, FQGNSA. The CDR3, as DNA: TGTGCCAGCAGCTACCTCCTGGGAAATTATGGCTACACCTTC. This translates into CASSYLLGNYGYTF. Looking up the rest from reference TRBV7-2 and TRBJ1-2 gives the full variable domain: GAGVSQSPSNKVTEKGKDVELRCDPISGHTALYWYRQSLGQGLEFLIYFQGNSAPDKSGLPSDRFSAERTGGSVSTLTIQRTQQEDSAVYLCASSYLLGNYGYTFGSGTRLTVV.

The J gene is TRBJ2-7, the V gene TRBV11-2, with 7 bases aligning to TRBD1. Germline CDR1 is SGHAT and CDR2 is FQNNGV. The junction had 13 bases not matched to a gene; V was cut back by 4 bases and J by 7 bases. The CDR3 length is 15 residues. The DNA for the CDR3 is TGTGCCAGCAGCTCGACAGGGCCTGGATTTAAAGAGCAGTACTTC. As protein: CASSSTGPGFKEQYF.

The chain carries TRBV6-1 and TRBJ1-2, with unresolved D. Trimming took off 6 bases at V and 2 bases at J, with 10 bases between the two ends. Germline CDR1 reads MNHNS; CDR2 reads SASEGT. This CDR3 contains 13 residues. CDR3 sequence (DNA): TGTGCCAGCAGGGTGGACGGAAACTATGGCTACACCTTC. Translated: CASRVDGNYGYTF.

This clone appeared a single time. The CDR3 DNA reads as TGTGCCAGCAGCTTAGATATGAGCAATCAGCCCCAGCATTTT. Its translation: CASSLDMSNQPQHF. The chain employs TRBV11-3 and TRBJ1-5, with no clear D. The CDR3 loop spans 14 amino acids. Germline V gene data show CDR1 as SGHNT and CDR2 as YENEEA. V dropped 0 bases and J dropped 1 base, with 4 bases sitting between them.

This rearrangement joins TRBV7-2 to TRBJ1-4, with D possibly being TRBD1 (6 bases). V gave up 1 base and J gave up 8 bases, with 11 bases separating them. There are 14 residues in the CDR3. Germline CDR1 and CDR2: SGHTA and FQGNSA. CDR3 in amino acids: CASSLDRVGEKLFF. For the CDR3, the DNA is TGTGCCAGCAGCTTAGACAGGGTGGGGGAAAAACTGTTTTTT.

With regard to this clone: Its ends do not fully match the called genes, so a read error is possible. The chain carries TRBV6-5 and TRBJ2-3; TRBD2 matches 8 bases. Per germline, CDR1 MNHEY and CDR2 SVGAGI. The CDR3 extends over 13 amino acids. CDR3 nucleotides: TGTGCCAGCAGTCCTTTCGGGGGGGCCCCGCGGGATTTT. Translation: CASSPFGGAPRDF.

The V gene is TRBV7-9, the J gene TRBJ2-4; D may be TRBD2 (6 bases). CDR3 size: 16 residues. V was clipped by 5 bases and J by 0 bases, with 14 bases between them. The V gene's germline CDR1 is SEHNR and CDR2 FQNEAQ (reference sequence). The CDR3 DNA reads TGTGCCAGCAGCGGGGGGTCTATACTAGCCAAAAACATTCAGTACTTC. This gives the protein CASSGGSILAKNIQYF.

The chain uses TRBV15 and TRBJ2-1, with a weak D call TRBD1 (6 bases). The V gene's germline CDR1 is LNHNV and CDR2 YYDKDF (reference sequence). CDR3 size: 11 residues. V dropped 4 bases and J dropped 8 bases, with 6 bases sitting between them. The CDR3 DNA is TGTGCCACCAGCACAGGGGATGAGCAGTTCTTC. Protein: CATSTGDEQFF. The full variable domain, its missing parts supplied by reference TRBV15 and TRBJ2-1, is DAMVIQNPRYQVTQFGKPVTLSCSQTLNHNVMYWYQQKSSQAPKLLFHYYDKDFNNEADTPDNFQSRRPNTSFCFLDIRSPGLGDTAMYLCATSTGDEQFFGPGTRLTVL.

The J gene is TRBJ2-2, the V gene TRBV19, with D unresolved. The CDR3 totals 15 residues. With 3 bases removed from V and 7 bases from J, the gap between germline ends came to 15 bases. Germline lookup yields CDR1 LNHDA and CDR2 SQIVND (reference sequence). In DNA, the CDR3 is TGTGCCAGTAGTATTTCGAGGTGGCAGAGCGGGGAGCTGTTTTTT. This codes for CASSISRWQSGELFF.